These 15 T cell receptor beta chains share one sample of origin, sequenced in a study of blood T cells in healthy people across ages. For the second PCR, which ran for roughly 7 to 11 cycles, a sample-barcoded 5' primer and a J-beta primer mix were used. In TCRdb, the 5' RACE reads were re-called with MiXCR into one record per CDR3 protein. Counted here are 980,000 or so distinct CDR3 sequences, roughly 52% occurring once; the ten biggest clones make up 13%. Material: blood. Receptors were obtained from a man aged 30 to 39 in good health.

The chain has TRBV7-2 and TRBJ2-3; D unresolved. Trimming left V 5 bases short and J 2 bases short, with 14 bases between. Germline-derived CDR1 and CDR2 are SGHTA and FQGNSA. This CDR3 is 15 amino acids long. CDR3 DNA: TGTACCAGCAGCCGTCCCCCTGGAGACACAGATACGCAGTATTTT. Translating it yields CTSSRPPGDTDTQYF.

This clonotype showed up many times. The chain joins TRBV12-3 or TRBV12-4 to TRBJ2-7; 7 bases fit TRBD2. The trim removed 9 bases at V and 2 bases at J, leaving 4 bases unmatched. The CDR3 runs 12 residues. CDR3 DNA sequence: TGTGCCAGTCGGAGCGGGGCCTACGAGCAGTACTTC. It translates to CASRSGAYEQYF.

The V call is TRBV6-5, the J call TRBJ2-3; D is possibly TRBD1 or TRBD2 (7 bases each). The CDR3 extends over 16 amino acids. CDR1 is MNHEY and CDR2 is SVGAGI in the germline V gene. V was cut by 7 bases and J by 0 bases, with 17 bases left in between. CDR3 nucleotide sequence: TGTGCCAGCAAGCCCAGCGGGACAGCTAGCACAGATACGCAGTATTTT. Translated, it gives CASKPSGTASTDTQYF.

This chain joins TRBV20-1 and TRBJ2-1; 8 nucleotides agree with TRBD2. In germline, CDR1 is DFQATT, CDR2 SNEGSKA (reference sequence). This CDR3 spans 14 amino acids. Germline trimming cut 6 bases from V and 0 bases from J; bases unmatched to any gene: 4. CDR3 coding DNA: TGCAGTGCAGCCGGGACTAGCTCCTACAATGAGCAGTTCTTC. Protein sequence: CSAAGTSSYNEQFF.

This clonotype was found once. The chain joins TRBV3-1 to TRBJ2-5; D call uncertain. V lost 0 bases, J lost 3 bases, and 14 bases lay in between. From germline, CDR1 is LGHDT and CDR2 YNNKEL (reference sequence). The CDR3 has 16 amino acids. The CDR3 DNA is TGTGCCAGCAGCCAAGAGGGGTACGCTGGGGAAGAGACCCAGTACTTC. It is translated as CASSQEGYAGEETQYF.

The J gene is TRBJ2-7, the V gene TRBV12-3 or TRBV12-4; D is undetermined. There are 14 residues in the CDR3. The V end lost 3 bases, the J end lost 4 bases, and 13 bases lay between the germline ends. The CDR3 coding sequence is TGTGCCAGCAGTTTTGGCTCCGGTTCTTACGAGCAGTACTTC. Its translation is CASSFGSGSYEQYF.

In nucleotides, the CDR3 is TGTGCCAGCATTCGGCAGGGGGGGGGCAATGAGCAGTTCTTC. As protein: CASIRQGGGNEQFF. V and J are TRBV6-1 and TRBJ2-1; D may match TRBD1 or TRBD2 (7 bases each). The CDR3 runs 14 residues. With 7 bases removed from V and 6 bases from J, the gap between germline ends came to 16 bases. Germline lookup yields CDR1 MNHNS and CDR2 SASEGT.

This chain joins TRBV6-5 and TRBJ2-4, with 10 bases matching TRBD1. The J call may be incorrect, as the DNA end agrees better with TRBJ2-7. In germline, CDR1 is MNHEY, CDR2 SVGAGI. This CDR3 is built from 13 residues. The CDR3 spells CASSGGQGIEQYF. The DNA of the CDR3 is TGTGCCAGCAGTGGGGGACAGGGGATCGAGCAGTACTTC.

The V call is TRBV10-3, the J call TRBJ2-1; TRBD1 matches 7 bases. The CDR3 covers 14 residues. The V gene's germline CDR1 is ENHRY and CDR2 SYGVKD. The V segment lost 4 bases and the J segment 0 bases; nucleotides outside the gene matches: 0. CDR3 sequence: CAISGQGSYNEQFF. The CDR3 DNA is TGTGCCATCAGTGGACAGGGCTCCTACAATGAGCAGTTCTTC.

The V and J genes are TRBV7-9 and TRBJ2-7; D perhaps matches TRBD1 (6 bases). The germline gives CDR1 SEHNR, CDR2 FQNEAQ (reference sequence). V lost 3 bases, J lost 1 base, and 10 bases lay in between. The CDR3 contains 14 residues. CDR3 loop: CASSFPTGSYEQYF. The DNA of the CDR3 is TGTGCCAGCAGCTTCCCTACAGGGTCCTACGAGCAGTACTTC. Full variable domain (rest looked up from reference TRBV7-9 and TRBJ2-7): DTGVSQNPRHKITKRGQNVTFRCDPISEHNRLYWYRQTLGQGPEFLTYFQNEAQLEKSRLLSDRFSAERPKGSFSTLEIQRTEQGDSAMYLCASSFPTGSYEQYFGPGTRLTVT.

The DNA of the CDR3 is TGTGCCAGCAGCCCGGAGGCCCCAGGCGGCTACACCTTC. Translation gives CASSPEAPGGYTF. The V gene is TRBV2, the J gene TRBJ1-2; no definite D call. Germline CDR1 SNHLY, CDR2 FYNNEI. This CDR3 comprises 13 residues. Trimming cost V 6 bases and J 8 bases, with 16 bases left between them.

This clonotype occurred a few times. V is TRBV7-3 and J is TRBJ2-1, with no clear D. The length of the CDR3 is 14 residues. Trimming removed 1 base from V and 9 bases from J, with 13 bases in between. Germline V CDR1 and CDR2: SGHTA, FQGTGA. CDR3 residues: CASSLNPSRGEQFF. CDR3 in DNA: TGTGCCAGCAGCTTAAATCCTAGTCGAGGTGAGCAGTTCTTC.

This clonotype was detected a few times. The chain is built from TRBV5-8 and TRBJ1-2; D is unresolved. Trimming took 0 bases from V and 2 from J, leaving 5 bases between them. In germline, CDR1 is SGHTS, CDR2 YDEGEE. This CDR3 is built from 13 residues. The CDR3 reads CASSLVPNYGYTF. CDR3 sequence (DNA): TGTGCCAGCAGCTTGGTTCCAAACTATGGCTACACCTTC.

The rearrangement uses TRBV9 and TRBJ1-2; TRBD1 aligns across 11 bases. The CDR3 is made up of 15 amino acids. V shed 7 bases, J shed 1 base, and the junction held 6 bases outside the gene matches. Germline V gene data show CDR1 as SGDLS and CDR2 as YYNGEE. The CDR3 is CASGQGATINYGYTF. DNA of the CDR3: TGTGCCAGCGGACAGGGGGCTACTATTAACTATGGCTACACCTTC.

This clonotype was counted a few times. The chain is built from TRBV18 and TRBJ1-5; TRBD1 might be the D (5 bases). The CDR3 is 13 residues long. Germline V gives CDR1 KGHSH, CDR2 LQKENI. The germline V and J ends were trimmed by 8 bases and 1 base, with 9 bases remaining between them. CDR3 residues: CASGGDSNQPQHF. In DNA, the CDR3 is TGTGCCAGCGGCGGGGACAGCAATCAGCCCCAGCATTTT.